This T cell receptor beta chain is from a study of post-analysis software for immune sequencing data. Turning to the study itself: The study covered relapsing-remitting, secondary progressive and progressive-relapsing courses of multiple sclerosis. General study findings and limits: Strong co-clustering by F measure was seen for same-batch samples. Controls' normalized Chao1 diversity significantly exceeded that of multiple sclerosis patients. The five TRBV segments detected at higher frequency in patients than in controls included TRBV5-6, TRBV5-1 and TRBV20-1.

Notes on this clonotype: Its antigen is not known.

Sequencing libraries made from TCR beta cDNA carried unique molecular identifiers. cDNA molecules numbering approximately 500,000 came from approximately 0.91 to 9.4 million T cells. MiXCR, applied by TCRdb to the PCR reads, yields one record per CDR3 protein. In the table there are 750,000 to 900,000 distinct CDR3 sequences, roughly 46% of which are singletons. CDR3 length equals 14 residues. Per the germline V gene, CDR1 is SNHLY and CDR2 is FYNNEI. Trimming cost V 7 bases and J 2 bases, with 15 bases left between them. Sequenced material: blood. The receptor comes from a girl aged 5 to 17 with multiple sclerosis. The chain joins TRBV2 to TRBJ2-7; TRBD1 might be the D (7 bases). The chain's CDR3 is CASMGGQVAYEQYF. In DNA form, the CDR3 reads TGTGCCAGCATGGGAGGACAGGTGGCCTACGAGCAGTACTTC. The entire variable domain, with the rest obtained from reference TRBV2 and TRBJ2-7, is as follows: EPEVTQTPSHQVTQMGQEVILRCVPISNHLYFYWYRQILGQKVEFLVSFYNNEISEKSEIFDDQFSVERPDGSNFTLKIRSTKLEDSAMYFCASMGGQVAYEQYFGPGTRLTVT.